This T cell receptor beta chain was recorded in a study of beta chain features in type 1 diabetes. Study information: The study examined about 100 million sorted cells across all samples.

Overall study results and limits: Type 1 diabetes patients had TCRB CDR3s that were shorter (moderately but significantly so) in all four CD4+ subsets. Fewer insertions but more deletions were seen at VDJ junctions in type 1 diabetes patients.

As concerns this clone: Its antigen remains unknown.

Sequenced material consisted of expressed TCRB transcripts (all of the isolated RNA was reverse transcribed). Data came from immunoSEQ multiplex PCR; TCRdb stores just in-frame clones and leaves some out. Found here are roughly 700,000 clones, over 10% of them singletons; the top ten hold about 0.02%. About 110 mL of blood, on average, came from one heparinised draw per donor. Isolation of CD4+ naive, central memory, regulatory and stem cell-like memory cells was achieved by sorting via CD45RO/CCR7/CD25/CD127/CD95/CD27. The germline CDR1 and CDR2 sequences are MNHEY and SVGAGI. The CDR3 loop spans 13 amino acids. V was clipped by 7 bases and J by 2 bases, with 12 bases between them.

J is TRBJ2-7 and V is TRBV6-5, with D maybe TRBD1 (6 bases). The receptor's source is a man between 18 and 29 years old with type 1 diabetes. Sequenced sample: naive CD4+ T cells from blood. CDR3 loop: CASTSGQTYEQYF. CDR3 DNA: TGTGCCAGCACCTCAGGACAGACCTACGAGCAGTACTTC.